This T cell receptor (beta chain) comes out of a study of blood T cell repertoires in COVID-19 (TCRdb year 2020). Background on the whole study: Collaborator samples came from the United States, Italy and Spain and covered acute and convalescent phases of COVID-19. The prospective study material was composed of cDNA or gDNA derived from T cells, B-cell-depleted T cells, or PBMCs. The dataset comprised deeply sampled blood TCRbeta repertoires from subjects exposed to, actively infected with, or recovered from COVID-19. A freely available public database, intended as a resource for researchers studying the immune response to SARS-CoV-2, is where the repertoires were released. The samples were drawn from the first 160 participants of the ongoing ImmuneRACE study and from 950 to 1,500 subjects provided by 6 global collaborators. A de-identified subject ID, COVID-19 status, age in years and sex were almost always included in the sample metadata. Where available, HLA class I and class II types were taken from metadata supplied by the sample provider and were not determined by assay-based typing.

Spanning cysteine to phenylalanine, the CDR3 consists of 11 amino acids. Left in the record is the CDR3 DNA by itself, 33 bases read in frame from the first base. The germline V gene (reference sequence) yields DFQATT for CDR1 and SNEGSKA for CDR2. V is clipped by 5 bases and J by 8 bases, and the sequence between their germline boundaries is 12 bases long. What the authors observed across the whole study: The amount of clinical and demographic metadata varied by source and participant and was provided uncurated.

Concerning this clone: Its antigen remains unidentified. Per-nucleotide qualities are absent, and no much larger clonotype sits a single base away.

Participants in the prospective study were enrolled through a virtual design, were aged roughly 18 to 100 years, and lived in 24 United States geographic areas. To assign participants to cohorts, the prospective study relied on clinical history that participants themselves reported in a screening survey and a study questionnaire. Recovered participants in ImmuneRACE Cohort 3 were defined as having two consecutive negative NP/OP PCR tests, clearance from a healthcare professional, or resolution of symptoms. Each participant in the prospective study had whole blood, serum and a nasopharyngeal or oropharyngeal swab collected by mobile phlebotomists. Over a 2-month period, participants in the prospective study had the option of providing additional blood draws and questionnaires. Before DNA extraction, blood samples from the prospective study were shipped at room temperature or frozen. TCRbeta CDR3 regions were amplified from genomic DNA using the immunoSEQ Assay, a bias-controlled multiplex PCR. On the study's bioinformatics: The number of nucleated cells in each sample was estimated by amplification of reference gene primers within the assay. To quantify the absolute abundance of each unique TCRbeta CDR3 rearrangement, sequence reads were collapsed and filtered. Productive Simpson clonality was computed per sample as the square root of Simpson's diversity index over productive rearrangements. The source is immuneACCESS, and TCRdb retained only in-frame sequences with V and J called. Part of the clones is not carried over; for the studies checked, unresolved V genes explain less than half of this, and the remainder is unexplained. For V, J and clone size, that table is used; D and trimming come from the DNA. The sample table records about 200,000 clones; around 90% of these occur just once. The ten largest clones represent approximately 7.6% of the sample.

This TCR was recovered from a woman under 30 who had recovered from COVID-19. Sequenced: PBMCs or T cells enriched from blood (not recorded which). The chain uses TRBV20-1 and TRBJ1-1; the D region possibly corresponds to TRBD1 (5 bases align). The DNA sequence reads TGCAGTGCTCCTCGAGACAGAGAAGCTTTCTTT. The encoded protein is CSAPRDREAFF.